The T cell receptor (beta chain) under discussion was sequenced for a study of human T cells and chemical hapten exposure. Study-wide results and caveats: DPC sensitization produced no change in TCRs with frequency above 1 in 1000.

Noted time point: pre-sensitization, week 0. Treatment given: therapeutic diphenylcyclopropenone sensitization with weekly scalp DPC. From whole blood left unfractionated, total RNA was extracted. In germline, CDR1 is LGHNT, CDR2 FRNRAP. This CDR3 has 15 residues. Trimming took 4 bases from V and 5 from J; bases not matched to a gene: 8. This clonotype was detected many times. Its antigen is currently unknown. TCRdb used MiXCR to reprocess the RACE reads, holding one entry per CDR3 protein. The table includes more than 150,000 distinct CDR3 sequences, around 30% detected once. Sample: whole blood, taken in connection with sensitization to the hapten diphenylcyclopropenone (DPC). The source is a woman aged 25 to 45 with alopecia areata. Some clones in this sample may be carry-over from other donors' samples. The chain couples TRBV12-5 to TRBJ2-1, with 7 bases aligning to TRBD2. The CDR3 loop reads CASGSPERGHNEQFF. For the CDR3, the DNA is TGTGCTAGTGGTTCGCCCGAGCGGGGCCACAATGAGCAGTTCTTC. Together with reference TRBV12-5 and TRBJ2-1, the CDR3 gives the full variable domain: DARVTQTPRHKVTEMGQEVTMRCQPILGHNTVFWYRQTMMQGLELLAYFRNRAPLDDSGMPKDRFSAEMPDATLATLKIQPSEPRDSAVYFCASGSPERGHNEQFFGPGTRLTVL.